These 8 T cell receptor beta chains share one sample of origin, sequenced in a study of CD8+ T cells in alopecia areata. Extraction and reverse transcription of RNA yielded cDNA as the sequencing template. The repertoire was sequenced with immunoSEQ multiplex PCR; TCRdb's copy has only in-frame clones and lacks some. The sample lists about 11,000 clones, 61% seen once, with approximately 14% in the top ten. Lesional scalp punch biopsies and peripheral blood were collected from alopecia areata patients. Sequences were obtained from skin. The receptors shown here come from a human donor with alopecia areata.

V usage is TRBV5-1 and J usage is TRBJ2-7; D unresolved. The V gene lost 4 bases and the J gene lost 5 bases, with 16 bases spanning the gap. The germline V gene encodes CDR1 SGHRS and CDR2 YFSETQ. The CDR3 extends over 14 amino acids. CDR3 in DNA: TGCGCCAGCAGCCCTCGTCCTGTAAGTAACGAGCAGTACTTC. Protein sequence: CASSPRPVSNEQYF.

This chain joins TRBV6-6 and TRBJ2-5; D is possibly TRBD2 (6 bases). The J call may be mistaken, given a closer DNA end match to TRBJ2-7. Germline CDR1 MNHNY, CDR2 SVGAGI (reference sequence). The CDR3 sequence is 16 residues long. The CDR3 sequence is CASSSNRAGGRDEQYF. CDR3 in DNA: TGTGCCAGCAGCTCCAATAGGGCCGGGGGACGAGACGAGCAGTACTTC.

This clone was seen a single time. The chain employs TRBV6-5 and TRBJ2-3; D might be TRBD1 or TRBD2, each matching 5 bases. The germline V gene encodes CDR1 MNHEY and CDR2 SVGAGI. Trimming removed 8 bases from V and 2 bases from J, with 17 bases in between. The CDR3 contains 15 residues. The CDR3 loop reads CASGLRDLNTDTQYF. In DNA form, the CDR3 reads TGTGCCAGCGGTCTCCGGGACCTCAACACAGATACGCAGTATTTT.

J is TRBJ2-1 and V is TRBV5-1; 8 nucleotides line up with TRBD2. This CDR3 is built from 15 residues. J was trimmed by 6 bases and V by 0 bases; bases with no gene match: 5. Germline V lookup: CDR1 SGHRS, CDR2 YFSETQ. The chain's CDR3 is CASSLEAGVSNEQFF. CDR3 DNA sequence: TGCGCCAGCAGCTTGGAAGCGGGAGTGTCCAATGAGCAGTTCTTC.

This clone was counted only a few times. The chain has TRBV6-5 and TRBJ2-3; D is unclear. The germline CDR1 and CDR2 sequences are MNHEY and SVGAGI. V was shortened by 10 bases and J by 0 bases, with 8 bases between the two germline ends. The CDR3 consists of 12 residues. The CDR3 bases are TGTGCCACCGAGACTAGCACAGATACGCAGTATTTT. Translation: CATETSTDTQYF.

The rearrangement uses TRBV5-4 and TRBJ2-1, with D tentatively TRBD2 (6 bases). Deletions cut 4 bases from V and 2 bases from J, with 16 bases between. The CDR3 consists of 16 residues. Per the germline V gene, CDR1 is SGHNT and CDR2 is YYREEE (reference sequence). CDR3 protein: CASSPLLAITYNEQFF. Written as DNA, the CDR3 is TGTGCCAGCAGCCCCCTGCTAGCGATTACCTACAATGAGCAGTTCTTC.

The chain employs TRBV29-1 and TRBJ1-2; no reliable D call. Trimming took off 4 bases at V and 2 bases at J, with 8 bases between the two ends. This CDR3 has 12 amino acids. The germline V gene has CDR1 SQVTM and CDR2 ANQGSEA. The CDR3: CSVVPTNYGYTF. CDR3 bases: TGCAGCGTTGTGCCCACAAACTATGGCTACACCTTC.

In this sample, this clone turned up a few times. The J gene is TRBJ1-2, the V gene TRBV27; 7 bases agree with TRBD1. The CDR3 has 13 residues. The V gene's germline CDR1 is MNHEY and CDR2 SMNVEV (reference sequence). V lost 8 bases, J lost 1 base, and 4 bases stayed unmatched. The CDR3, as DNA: TGTGCCAGCTCCGGACAGGTTAACTATGGCTACACCTTC. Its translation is CASSGQVNYGYTF.